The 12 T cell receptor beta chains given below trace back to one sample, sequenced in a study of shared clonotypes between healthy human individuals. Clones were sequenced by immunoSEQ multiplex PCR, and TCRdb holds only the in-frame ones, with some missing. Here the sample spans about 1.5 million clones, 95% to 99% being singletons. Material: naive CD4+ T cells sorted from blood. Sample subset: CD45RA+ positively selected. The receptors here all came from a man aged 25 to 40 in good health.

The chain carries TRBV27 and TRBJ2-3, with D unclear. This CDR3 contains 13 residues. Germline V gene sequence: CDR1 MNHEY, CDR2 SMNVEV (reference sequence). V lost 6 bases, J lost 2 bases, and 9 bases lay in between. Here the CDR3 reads CASRRRVTDTQYF. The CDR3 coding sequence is TGTGCCAGCAGACGAAGGGTCACAGATACGCAGTATTTT.

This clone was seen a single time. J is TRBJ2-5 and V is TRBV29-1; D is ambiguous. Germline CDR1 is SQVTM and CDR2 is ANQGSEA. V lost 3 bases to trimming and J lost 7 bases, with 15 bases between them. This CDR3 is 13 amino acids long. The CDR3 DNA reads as TGCAGCGTTGAGGGCGCAGTCCTTGGGACCCAGTACTTC. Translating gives CSVEGAVLGTQYF.

For the CDR3, the DNA is TGTGCCAGCACCGATACCCTGGGCCTTCATCAGCCCCAGCATTTT. It codes for CASTDTLGLHQPQHF. This chain uses TRBV28 with TRBJ1-5; D unresolved. Germline V CDR1 and CDR2: MDHEN, SYDVKM. V was clipped by 7 bases and J by 5 bases, with 18 bases between them. The length of the CDR3 is 15 residues.

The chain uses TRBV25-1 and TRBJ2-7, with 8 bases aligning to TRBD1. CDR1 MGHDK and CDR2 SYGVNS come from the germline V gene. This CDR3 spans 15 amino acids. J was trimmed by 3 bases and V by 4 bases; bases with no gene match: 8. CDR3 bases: TGTGCCAGCAGTGTGACAGGGGCGGTGGGCTACGAGCAGTACTTC. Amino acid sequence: CASSVTGAVGYEQYF.

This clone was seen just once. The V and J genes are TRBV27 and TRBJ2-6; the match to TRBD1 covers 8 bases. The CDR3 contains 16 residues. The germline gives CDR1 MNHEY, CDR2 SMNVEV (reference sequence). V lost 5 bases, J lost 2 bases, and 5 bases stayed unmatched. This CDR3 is CASSTWTGTGANVLTF. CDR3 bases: TGTGCCAGCAGTACATGGACAGGGACTGGGGCCAACGTCCTGACTTTC.

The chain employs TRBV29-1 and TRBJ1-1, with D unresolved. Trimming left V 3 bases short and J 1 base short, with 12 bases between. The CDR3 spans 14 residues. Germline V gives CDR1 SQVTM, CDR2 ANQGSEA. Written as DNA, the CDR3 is TGCAGCGTTGAGGGCTTTCGAGAGAACACTGAAGCTTTCTTT. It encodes CSVEGFRENTEAFF.

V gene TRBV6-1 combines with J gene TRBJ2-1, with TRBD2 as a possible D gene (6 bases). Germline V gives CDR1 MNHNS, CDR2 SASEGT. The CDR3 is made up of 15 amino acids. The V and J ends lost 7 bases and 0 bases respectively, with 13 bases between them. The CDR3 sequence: CASTVGRSSYNEQFF. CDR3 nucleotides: TGTGCCAGCACTGTCGGGAGAAGCTCCTACAATGAGCAGTTCTTC.

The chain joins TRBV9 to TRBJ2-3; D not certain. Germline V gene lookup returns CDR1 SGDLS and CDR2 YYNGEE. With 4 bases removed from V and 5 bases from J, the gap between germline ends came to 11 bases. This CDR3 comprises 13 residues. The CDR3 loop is CASSTNPGDTQYF. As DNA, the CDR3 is TGTGCCAGCAGCACAAACCCGGGAGATACGCAGTATTTT.

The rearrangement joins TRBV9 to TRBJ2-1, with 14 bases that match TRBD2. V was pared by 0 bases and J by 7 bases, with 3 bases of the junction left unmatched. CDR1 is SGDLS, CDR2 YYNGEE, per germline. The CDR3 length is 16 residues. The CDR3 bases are TGTGCCAGCAGCGTAGGACTAGCGGGAGGGCTAAATGAGCAGTTCTTC. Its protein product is CASSVGLAGGLNEQFF.

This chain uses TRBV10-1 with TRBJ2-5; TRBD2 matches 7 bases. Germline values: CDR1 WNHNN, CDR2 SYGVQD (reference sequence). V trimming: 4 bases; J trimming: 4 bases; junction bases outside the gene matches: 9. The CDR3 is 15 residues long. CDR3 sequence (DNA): TGCGCCAGCAGTGCTAGCGGTTCCCCGAGAGAGACCCAGTACTTC. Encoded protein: CASSASGSPRETQYF.

Written as DNA, the CDR3 is TGCGCCAGCAGCTTAGGAGACAGGGAAAACGAGCAGTACTTC. It specifies CASSLGDRENEQYF. The V and J genes are TRBV5-1 and TRBJ2-7; 7 nucleotides match TRBD1. CDR1 SGHRS and CDR2 YFSETQ come from the germline V gene. With V trimmed by 2 bases and J by 5 bases, 7 bases remained unmatched. The CDR3 runs to 14 residues.

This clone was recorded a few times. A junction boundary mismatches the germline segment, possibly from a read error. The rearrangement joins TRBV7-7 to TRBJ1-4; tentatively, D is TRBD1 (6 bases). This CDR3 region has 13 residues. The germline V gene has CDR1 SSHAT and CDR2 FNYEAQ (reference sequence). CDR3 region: CASSRGGGEKLFF. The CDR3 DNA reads TGTGCTAGCAGCCGGGGAGGGGGAGAAAAACTGTTTTTT.